The rows below give T cell receptor beta chains drawn from one sample of a study of shared clonotypes between healthy human individuals. This table comes from immunoSEQ multiplex PCR, and its TCRdb copy is limited to in-frame clones, with some not included. The sample shows 2,100,000 or so clones, 90% to 97% of them seen only once. The material sequenced was naive CD4+ T cells sorted from blood. The receptor set was obtained from a man younger than 35 in good health. Each CDR3 is given with its conserved first and last residue. Each record gives: V gene, clone size, CDR3 protein. Size values are once, few and many counts, or a class for expanded clones, and some rows have none.

v_gene: TRBV27; abundance: -; CDR3aa: CASSLSVLAKNIQYF
v_gene: TRBV6-6; abundance: -; CDR3aa: CASSYSSEQYF
v_gene: TRBV7-9; abundance: -; CDR3aa: CASSFLTSGGPGEQYF
v_gene: TRBV30; abundance: -; CDR3aa: CAWSTGVTSTYEQYF
v_gene: TRBV18; abundance: -; CDR3aa: CASSPPWDYNEQFF
v_gene: TRBV5-1; abundance: -; CDR3aa: CASSSPDRAKFYGYTF
v_gene: TRBV7-8; abundance: -; CDR3aa: CASSLVGGSGGETQYF
v_gene: TRBV2; abundance: -; CDR3aa: CAVPAGQTQYEQYF
v_gene: TRBV15; abundance: -; CDR3aa: CATSRASNQPQHF
v_gene: TRBV7-3; abundance: -; CDR3aa: CASSLLLTGELFF
v_gene: TRBV6-5; abundance: -; CDR3aa: CASRRTGEAFF
v_gene: TRBV10-3; abundance: -; CDR3aa: CAISEPLGSSGANVLTF
v_gene: TRBV2; abundance: -; CDR3aa: CASSDVQGLCF
v_gene: TRBV9; abundance: -; CDR3aa: CASSVSASVSGSYEQYF
v_gene: TRBV2; abundance: -; CDR3aa: CASSDPNSPLHF
v_gene: TRBV27; abundance: -; CDR3aa: CASRDSGAYEQYF
v_gene: TRBV28; abundance: once; CDR3aa: CASSLGGARYGYTF
v_gene: TRBV5-1; abundance: -; CDR3aa: CASSLEKSTEAFF
v_gene: TRBV5-4; abundance: -; CDR3aa: CASSLSAGGGTGELFF
v_gene: TRBV9; abundance: -; CDR3aa: CASSSGTSGPNTGELFF
v_gene: TRBV19; abundance: -; CDR3aa: CASRRGWATEAFF
v_gene: TRBV7-8; abundance: -; CDR3aa: CASSFDRGGYTF
v_gene: TRBV6-9; abundance: -; CDR3aa: CASPSGKAGGHNEQFF
v_gene: TRBV7-9; abundance: -; CDR3aa: CASRPTSGPNTGELFF